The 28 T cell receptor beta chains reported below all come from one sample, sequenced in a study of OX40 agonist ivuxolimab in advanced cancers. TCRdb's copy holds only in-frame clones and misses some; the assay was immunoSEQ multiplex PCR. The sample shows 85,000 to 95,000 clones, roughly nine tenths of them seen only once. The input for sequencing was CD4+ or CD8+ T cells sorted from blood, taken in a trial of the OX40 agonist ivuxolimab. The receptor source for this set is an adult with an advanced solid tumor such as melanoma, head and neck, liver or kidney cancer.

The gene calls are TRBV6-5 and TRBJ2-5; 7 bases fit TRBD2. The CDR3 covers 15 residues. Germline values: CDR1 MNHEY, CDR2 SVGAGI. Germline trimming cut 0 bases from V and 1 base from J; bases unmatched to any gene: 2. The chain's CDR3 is CASSYSWEGQETQYF. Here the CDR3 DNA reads TGTGCCAGCAGTTACTCGTGGGAGGGCCAAGAGACCCAGTACTTC.

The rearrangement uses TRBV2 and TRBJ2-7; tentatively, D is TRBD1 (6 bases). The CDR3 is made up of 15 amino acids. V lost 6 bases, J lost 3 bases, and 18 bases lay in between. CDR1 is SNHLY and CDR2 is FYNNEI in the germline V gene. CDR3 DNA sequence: TGTGCCAGCAGCCTGAGGGACATAAGGGACTACGAGCAGTACTTC. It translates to CASSLRDIRDYEQYF.

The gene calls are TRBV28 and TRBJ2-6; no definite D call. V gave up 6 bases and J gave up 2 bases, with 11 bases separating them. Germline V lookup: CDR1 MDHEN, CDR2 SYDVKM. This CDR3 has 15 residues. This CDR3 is CASSPTLAGANVLTF. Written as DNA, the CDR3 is TGTGCCAGCAGCCCTACACTCGCTGGGGCCAACGTCCTGACTTTC.

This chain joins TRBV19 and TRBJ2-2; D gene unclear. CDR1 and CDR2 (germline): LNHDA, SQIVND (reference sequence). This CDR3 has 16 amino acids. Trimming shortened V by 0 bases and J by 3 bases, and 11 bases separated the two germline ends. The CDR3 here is CASSIDRTIYTGELFF. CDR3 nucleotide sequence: TGTGCCAGTAGTATAGATCGAACAATCTACACCGGGGAGCTGTTTTTT.

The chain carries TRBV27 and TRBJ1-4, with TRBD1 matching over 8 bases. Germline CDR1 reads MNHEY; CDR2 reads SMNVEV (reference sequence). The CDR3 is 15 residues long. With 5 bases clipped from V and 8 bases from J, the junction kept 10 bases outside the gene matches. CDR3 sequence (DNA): TGTGCCAGCAGTCCCTTCGACAGGGGAAACGAAAAACTGTTTTTT. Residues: CASSPFDRGNEKLFF.

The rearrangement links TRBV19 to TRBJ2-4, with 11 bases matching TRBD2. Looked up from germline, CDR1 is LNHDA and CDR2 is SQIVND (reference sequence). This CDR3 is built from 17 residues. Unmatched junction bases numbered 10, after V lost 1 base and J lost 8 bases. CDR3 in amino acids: CASSIGWLAGGSDIQYF. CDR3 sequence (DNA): TGTGCCAGTAGTATAGGGTGGCTAGCGGGAGGTTCAGACATTCAGTACTTC.

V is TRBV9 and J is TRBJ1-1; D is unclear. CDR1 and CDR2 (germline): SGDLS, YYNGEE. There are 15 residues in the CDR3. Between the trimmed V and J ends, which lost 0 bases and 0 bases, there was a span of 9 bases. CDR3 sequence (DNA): TGTGCCAGCAGCGTAGAGGTAGAGATGAACACTGAAGCTTTCTTT. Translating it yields CASSVEVEMNTEAFF.

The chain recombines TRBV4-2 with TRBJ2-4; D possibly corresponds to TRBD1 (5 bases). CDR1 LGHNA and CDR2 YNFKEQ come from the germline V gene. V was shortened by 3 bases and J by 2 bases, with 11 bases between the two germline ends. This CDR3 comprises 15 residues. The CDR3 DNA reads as TGTGCCAGCAGCCAGCAGGGCCACACCAAAAACATTCAGTACTTC. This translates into CASSQQGHTKNIQYF.

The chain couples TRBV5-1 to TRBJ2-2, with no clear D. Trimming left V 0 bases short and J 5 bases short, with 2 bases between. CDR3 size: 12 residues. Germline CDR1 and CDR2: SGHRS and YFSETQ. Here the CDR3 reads CASSLETGELFF. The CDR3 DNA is TGCGCCAGCAGCTTGGAGACCGGGGAGCTGTTTTTT.

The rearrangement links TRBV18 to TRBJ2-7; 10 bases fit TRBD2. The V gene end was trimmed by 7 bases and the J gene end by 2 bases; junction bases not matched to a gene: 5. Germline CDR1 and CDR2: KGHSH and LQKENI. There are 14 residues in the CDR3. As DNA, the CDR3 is TGTGCCAGCTGGGAGCGGGAGGGTGCCTACGAGCAGTACTTC. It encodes CASWEREGAYEQYF.

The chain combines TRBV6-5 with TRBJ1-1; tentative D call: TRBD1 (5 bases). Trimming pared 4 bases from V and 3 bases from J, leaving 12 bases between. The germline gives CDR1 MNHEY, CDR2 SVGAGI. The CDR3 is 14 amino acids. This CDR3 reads CASSSAGAHTEAFF. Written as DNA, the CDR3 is TGTGCCAGCAGTTCCGCCGGGGCGCACACTGAAGCTTTCTTT.

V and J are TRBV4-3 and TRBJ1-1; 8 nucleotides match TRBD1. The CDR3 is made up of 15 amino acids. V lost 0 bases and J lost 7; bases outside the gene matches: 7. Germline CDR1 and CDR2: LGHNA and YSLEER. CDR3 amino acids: CASSQETDTGGEAFF. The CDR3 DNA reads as TGCGCCAGCAGCCAAGAAACCGATACAGGGGGTGAAGCTTTCTTT.

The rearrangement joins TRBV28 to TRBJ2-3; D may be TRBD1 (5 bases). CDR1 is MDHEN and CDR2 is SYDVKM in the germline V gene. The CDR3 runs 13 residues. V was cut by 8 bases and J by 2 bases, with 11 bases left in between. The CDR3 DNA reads TGTGCCAGCTTCTCCGGACACACAGATACGCAGTATTTT. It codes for CASFSGHTDTQYF.

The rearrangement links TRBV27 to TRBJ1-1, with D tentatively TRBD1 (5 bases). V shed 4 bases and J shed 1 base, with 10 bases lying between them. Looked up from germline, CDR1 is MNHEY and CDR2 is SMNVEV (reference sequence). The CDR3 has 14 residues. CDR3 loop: CASSSRQRNTEAFF. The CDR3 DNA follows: TGTGCCAGCAGTTCGAGACAGAGGAACACTGAAGCTTTCTTT.

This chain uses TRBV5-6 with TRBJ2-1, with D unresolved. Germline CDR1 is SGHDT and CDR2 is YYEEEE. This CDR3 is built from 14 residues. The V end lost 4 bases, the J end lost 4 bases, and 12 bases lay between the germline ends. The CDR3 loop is CASSLPQLYNEQFF. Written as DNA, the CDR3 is TGTGCCAGCAGCCTCCCCCAACTTTACAATGAGCAGTTCTTC.

In nucleotides, the CDR3 is TGTGCCAGCGATGAGGCGGGTATGAACACTGAAGCTTTCTTT. It encodes CASDEAGMNTEAFF. The V call is TRBV7-9, the J call TRBJ1-1; no clear D gene. From germline, CDR1 is SEHNR and CDR2 FQNEAQ (reference sequence). Between the trimmed V and J ends, which lost 8 bases and 0 bases, there was a span of 13 bases. This CDR3 region has 14 residues.

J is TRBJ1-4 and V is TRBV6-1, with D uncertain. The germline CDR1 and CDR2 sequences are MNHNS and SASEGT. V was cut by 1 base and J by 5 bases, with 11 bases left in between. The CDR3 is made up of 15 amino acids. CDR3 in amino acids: CASSEVLGENEKLFF. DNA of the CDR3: TGTGCCAGCAGTGAAGTGCTCGGGGAGAATGAAAAACTGTTTTTT.

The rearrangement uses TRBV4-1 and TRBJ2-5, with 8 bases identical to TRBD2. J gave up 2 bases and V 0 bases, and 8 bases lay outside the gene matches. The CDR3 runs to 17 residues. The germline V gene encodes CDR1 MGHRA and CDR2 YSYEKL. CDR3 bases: TGCGCCAGCAGCCAAGATCCCCCGGGGGGGATACAAGAGACCCAGTACTTC. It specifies CASSQDPPGGIQETQYF.

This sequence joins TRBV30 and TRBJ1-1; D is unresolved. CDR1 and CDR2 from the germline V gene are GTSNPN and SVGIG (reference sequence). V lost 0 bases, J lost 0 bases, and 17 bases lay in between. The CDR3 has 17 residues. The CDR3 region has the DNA TGTGCCTGGAGTGTACGGCCCTTGTCAGCCATGAACACTGAAGCTTTCTTT. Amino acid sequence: CAWSVRPLSAMNTEAFF.

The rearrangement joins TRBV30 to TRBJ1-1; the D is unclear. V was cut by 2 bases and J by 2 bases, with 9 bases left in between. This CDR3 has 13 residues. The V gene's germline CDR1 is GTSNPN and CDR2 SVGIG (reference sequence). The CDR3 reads CAWSLAINTEAFF. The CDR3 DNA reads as TGTGCCTGGAGTCTAGCTATAAACACTGAAGCTTTCTTT.

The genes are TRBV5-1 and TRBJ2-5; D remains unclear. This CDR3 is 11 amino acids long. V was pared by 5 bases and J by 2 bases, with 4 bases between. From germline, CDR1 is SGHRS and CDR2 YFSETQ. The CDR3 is CASRGQETQYF. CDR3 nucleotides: TGCGCCAGCAGGGGTCAAGAGACCCAGTACTTC.

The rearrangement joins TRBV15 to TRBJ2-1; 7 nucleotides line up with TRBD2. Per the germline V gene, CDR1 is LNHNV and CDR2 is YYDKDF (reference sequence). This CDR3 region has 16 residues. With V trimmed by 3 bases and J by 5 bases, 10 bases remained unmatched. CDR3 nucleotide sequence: TGTGCCACCAGCAGTACACTCCGGCTAGCGGACAATGAGCAGTTCTTC. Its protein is CATSSTLRLADNEQFF.

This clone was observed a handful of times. The CDR3 nucleotides read TGTGCCAGCGCTGGGGACGGTGACGAGCAGTACTTC. Translated: CASAGDGDEQYF. The chain has TRBV6-5 and TRBJ2-7, with D perhaps assigned TRBD1 or TRBD2 (5 bases each). The CDR3 covers 12 residues. The germline V and J ends were trimmed by 8 bases and 5 bases, with 13 bases remaining between them. The V gene's germline CDR1 is MNHEY and CDR2 SVGAGI.

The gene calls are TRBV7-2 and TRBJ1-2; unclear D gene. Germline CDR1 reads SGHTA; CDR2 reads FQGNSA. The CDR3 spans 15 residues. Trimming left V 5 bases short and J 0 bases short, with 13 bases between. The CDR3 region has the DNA TGTGCCAGCAGCCCGCTTCCAGCGTCTAACTATGGCTACACCTTC. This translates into CASSPLPASNYGYTF.

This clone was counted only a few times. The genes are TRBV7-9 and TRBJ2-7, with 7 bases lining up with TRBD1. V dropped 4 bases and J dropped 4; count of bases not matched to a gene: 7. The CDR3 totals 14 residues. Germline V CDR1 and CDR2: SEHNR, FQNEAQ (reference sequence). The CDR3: CASSSTGLGYEQYF. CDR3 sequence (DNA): TGTGCCAGCAGCTCGACAGGGCTTGGTTACGAGCAGTACTTC.

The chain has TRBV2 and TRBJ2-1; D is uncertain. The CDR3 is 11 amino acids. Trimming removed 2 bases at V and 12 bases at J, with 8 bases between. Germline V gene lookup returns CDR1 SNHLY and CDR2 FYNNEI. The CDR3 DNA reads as TGTGCCAGCAGTGAAACTGCCCTGCAGTTCTTC. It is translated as CASSETALQFF. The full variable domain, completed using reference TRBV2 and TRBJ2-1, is EPEVTQTPSHQVTQMGQEVILRCVPISNHLYFYWYRQILGQKVEFLVSFYNNEISEKSEIFDDQFSVERPDGSNFTLKIRSTKLEDSAMYFCASSETALQFFGPGTRLTVL.

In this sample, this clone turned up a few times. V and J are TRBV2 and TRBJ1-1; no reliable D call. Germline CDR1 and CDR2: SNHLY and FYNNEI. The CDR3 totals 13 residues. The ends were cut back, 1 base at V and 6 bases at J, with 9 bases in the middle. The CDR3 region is CASSEDIDPEAFF. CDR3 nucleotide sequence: TGTGCCAGCAGTGAAGACATTGATCCTGAAGCTTTCTTT.

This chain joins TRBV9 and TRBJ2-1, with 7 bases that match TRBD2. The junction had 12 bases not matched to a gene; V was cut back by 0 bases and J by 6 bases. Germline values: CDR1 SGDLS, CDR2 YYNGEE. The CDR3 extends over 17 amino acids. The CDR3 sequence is CASSVAGGEGRSNEQFF. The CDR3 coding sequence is TGTGCCAGCAGCGTAGCGGGGGGTGAAGGGAGGTCCAATGAGCAGTTCTTC.